These 21 T cell receptor beta chains originate from one sample sequenced in a study of cytomegalovirus exposure and HLA in healthy donors. The PCR contained 60 Vbeta and 13 Jbeta primers. This table comes from immunoSEQ multiplex PCR, and its TCRdb copy is limited to in-frame clones, with some not included. The sample yields over 80,000 clones, 73% seen once. The sample was PBMCs. The receptors originated from a man in his forties or fifties in good health and CMV-seronegative.

This clone appeared a single time. The V call is TRBV5-8, the J call TRBJ1-6; a weak D match, TRBD1 (6 bases). The germline V and J ends were trimmed by 3 bases and 6 bases, with 16 bases remaining between them. This CDR3 region has 16 residues. The germline V gene encodes CDR1 SGHTS and CDR2 YDEGEE. The CDR3: CASSYRDDRSNSPLHF. The CDR3 DNA reads TGTGCCAGCAGCTATCGCGACGACAGGTCTAATTCACCCCTCCACTTT.

The genes are TRBV6-5 and TRBJ1-6, with D uncertain. There are 14 residues in the CDR3. Trimming took off 7 bases at V and 1 base at J, with 8 bases between the two ends. The germline gives CDR1 MNHEY, CDR2 SVGAGI. The CDR3 bases are TGTGCCAGCATGGTCGGGTCCTATAATTCACCCCTCCACTTT. It is translated as CASMVGSYNSPLHF.

The chain carries TRBV5-4 and TRBJ2-2; 8 bases agree with TRBD2. The CDR3 contains 16 residues. Germline values: CDR1 SGHNT, CDR2 YYREEE (reference sequence). Trimming removed 2 bases from V and 5 bases from J; junction bases left unmatched: 8. The CDR3 DNA follows: TGTGCCAGCAGCTTATGGCGGGGGGCCGGAACCGGGGAGCTGTTTTTT. Residues: CASSLWRGAGTGELFF.

The V call is TRBV19, the J call TRBJ2-3, with D unresolved. Germline V gene data show CDR1 as LNHDA and CDR2 as SQIVND (reference sequence). The CDR3 totals 12 residues. Trimming cost V 11 bases and J 2 bases, with 11 bases left between them. The DNA for the CDR3 is TGTGCCCTTGGAGCCCCCACAGATACGCAGTATTTT. This translates into CALGAPTDTQYF.

The CDR3 DNA sequence: TGTGCCAGCAGCTTAAAGACTCCCAGCACAGATACGCAGTATTTT. As protein: CASSLKTPSTDTQYF. This chain joins TRBV7-6 and TRBJ2-3, with no clear D. The germline V gene encodes CDR1 SGHVS and CDR2 FNYEAQ. CDR3 length: 15 amino acids. Trimming cost V 2 bases and J 0 bases, with 9 bases left between them.

The chain joins TRBV19 to TRBJ2-2, with 8 nucleotides matching TRBD1. This CDR3 is 14 amino acids long. Germline CDR1 LNHDA, CDR2 SQIVND (reference sequence). V lost 4 bases to trimming and J lost 7 bases; unmatched junction nucleotides: 5. CDR3 region: CASSNGQGIGELFF. In DNA form, the CDR3 reads TGTGCCAGTAGTAACGGACAGGGTATCGGGGAGCTGTTTTTT.

This chain joins TRBV14 and TRBJ1-1; 7 bases are a match to TRBD1. Germline V CDR1 and CDR2: SGHDN, FVKESK. This CDR3 contains 12 residues. V dropped 5 bases and J dropped 7; count of bases not matched to a gene: 4. The CDR3 DNA reads as TGTGCCAGCAGCAGGGACAGAGTTGAAGCTTTCTTT. Translation: CASSRDRVEAFF. The full variable domain, in which reference TRBV14 and TRBJ1-1 provide the parts outside the CDR3, is EAGVTQFPSHSVIEKGQTVTLRCDPISGHDNLYWYRRVMGKEIKFLLHFVKESKQDESGMPNNRFLAERTGGTYSTLKVQPAELEDSGVYFCASSRDRVEAFFGQGTRLTVV.

This chain connects TRBV12-5 to TRBJ1-4, with D possibly matching TRBD1 (5 bases). The germline V gene encodes CDR1 LGHNT and CDR2 FRNRAP. V was pared by 1 base and J by 3 bases, with 12 bases between. The CDR3 runs to 16 residues. The CDR3 DNA is TGTGCTAGTGGTTTGGGGACAAAATATCCTAATGAAAAACTGTTTTTT. Encoded protein: CASGLGTKYPNEKLFF.

The rearrangement links TRBV19 to TRBJ2-5; a weak D match, TRBD2 (6 bases). Germline CDR1 LNHDA, CDR2 SQIVND (reference sequence). V dropped 5 bases and J dropped 3 bases, with 22 bases sitting between them. This CDR3 comprises 17 residues. CDR3 DNA sequence: TGTGCCAGTAGTCCAACCGCACCTTGGGGAGGTGAAGAGACCCAGTACTTC. Its protein is CASSPTAPWGGEETQYF.

This sequence joins TRBV5-1 and TRBJ1-1; D perhaps matches TRBD1 (5 bases). The V end lost 3 bases, the J end lost 0 bases, and 6 bases lay between the germline ends. Looked up from germline, CDR1 is SGHRS and CDR2 is YFSETQ. The CDR3 runs 13 residues. CDR3 DNA sequence: TGCGCCAGCAGCTCGGGGGTGAACACTGAAGCTTTCTTT. It translates to CASSSGVNTEAFF.

J is TRBJ2-5 and V is TRBV7-2; 12 nucleotides agree with TRBD2. This CDR3 comprises 18 residues. Germline loops: CDR1 SGHTA, CDR2 FQGNSA. Germline trimming cut 4 bases from V and 2 bases from J; bases unmatched to any gene: 11. The DNA for the CDR3 is TGTGCCAGCAGCTCCCTACTAGCGGGGGGTCCTACACAAGAGACCCAGTACTTC. Amino acids: CASSSLLAGGPTQETQYF.

In this sample, this clone turned up a few times. This chain uses TRBV7-2 with TRBJ2-2; the D gene is possibly TRBD1 (5 bases). The V gene's germline CDR1 is SGHTA and CDR2 FQGNSA. Trimming pared 5 bases from V and 6 bases from J, leaving 13 bases between. The CDR3 is 14 residues long. Here the CDR3 DNA reads TGTGCCAGCAGCACCAACAGGCAGGCCGGGGAGCTGTTTTTT. Its translation: CASSTNRQAGELFF.

The V and J genes are TRBV2 and TRBJ2-7; D is possibly TRBD2 (5 bases). Trimming left V 5 bases short and J 0 bases short, with 5 bases between. CDR1 and CDR2 from the germline V gene are SNHLY and FYNNEI. This CDR3 contains 12 residues. The CDR3 loop is CASSRGSYEQYF. CDR3 nucleotides: TGTGCCAGCAGTCGGGGCTCCTACGAGCAGTACTTC.

The chain recombines TRBV27 with TRBJ1-1, with 9 bases matching TRBD1. V lost 4 bases, J lost 5 bases, and 5 bases stayed unmatched. CDR3 length: 14 residues. CDR1 is MNHEY, CDR2 SMNVEV, per germline (reference sequence). The CDR3 loop reads CASSWGQGRTEAFF. CDR3 nucleotides: TGTGCCAGCAGTTGGGGACAGGGAAGAACTGAAGCTTTCTTT.

This clone occurred once. The rearrangement uses TRBV4-1 and TRBJ2-3; D uncertain. Germline-derived CDR1 and CDR2 are MGHRA and YSYEKL. The CDR3 length is 12 residues. V was clipped by 2 bases and J by 3 bases, with 3 bases between them. Here the CDR3 DNA reads TGCGCCAGCAGCCAACCTACAGATACGCAGTATTTT. Protein: CASSQPTDTQYF.

The chain links TRBV19 to TRBJ1-5; TRBD1 matches at 9 bases. CDR3 length: 21 residues. The V gene's germline CDR1 is LNHDA and CDR2 SQIVND (reference sequence). The ends lost 6 bases at V and 6 bases at J; junction bases unmatched: 27. CDR3 bases: TGTGCCAGTAGCGGGAGTGGGACCAAACTAGACAGGGGGTACTTTGGTCAGCCCCAGCATTTT. It yields the protein CASSGSGTKLDRGYFGQPQHF.

The chain employs TRBV9 and TRBJ2-7, with a possible D match to TRBD1 (6 bases). The CDR3 runs 14 residues. Germline V lookup: CDR1 SGDLS, CDR2 YYNGEE. V gave up 0 bases and J gave up 4 bases, with 11 bases separating them. The CDR3 here is CASSVGGHPYEQYF. CDR3 DNA sequence: TGTGCCAGCAGCGTAGGGGGACACCCATACGAGCAGTACTTC.

A few counts support this clone. The chain has TRBV4-2 and TRBJ1-1; TRBD1 is a possible D gene (5 bases). V lost 3 bases to trimming and J lost 7 bases, with 21 bases between them. This CDR3 contains 16 residues. Germline V gives CDR1 LGHNA, CDR2 YNFKEQ. CDR3 amino acids: CASSQHYRRGGGEAFF. CDR3 bases: TGTGCCAGCAGCCAGCACTACAGGCGGGGAGGTGGTGAAGCTTTCTTT.

The V call is TRBV5-4, the J call TRBJ2-1, with a possible D match to TRBD1 (5 bases). CDR3 length equals 14 residues. V was cut by 0 bases and J by 9 bases, with 13 bases left in between. Germline values: CDR1 SGHNT, CDR2 YYREEE (reference sequence). This CDR3 is CASSLAVQGGEQFF. CDR3 coding DNA: TGTGCCAGCAGCTTGGCCGTTCAGGGTGGTGAGCAGTTCTTC.

This clone was observed a few times. This chain links TRBV5-4 with TRBJ1-1; 9 bases agree with TRBD1. Germline V CDR1 and CDR2: SGHNT, YYREEE (reference sequence). CDR3 length equals 14 residues. V was pared by 7 bases and J by 5 bases, with 9 bases of the junction left unmatched. The CDR3 region is CASRRQTGGTEAFF. The CDR3 nucleotides read TGTGCCAGCCGCCGGCAGACAGGGGGGACTGAAGCTTTCTTT.

The chain uses TRBV25-1 and TRBJ2-5; 9 bases are a match to TRBD1. Germline V CDR1 and CDR2: MGHDK, SYGVNS. The CDR3 consists of 15 residues. V was clipped by 6 bases and J by 4 bases; unmatched bases: 9. DNA for the CDR3: TGTGCCAGCAGGGGGACAGGGCACAAATCAGAGACCCAGTACTTC. Encoded protein: CASRGTGHKSETQYF. Full variable domain (rest looked up from reference TRBV25-1 and TRBJ2-5): EADIYQTPRYLVIGTGKKITLECSQTMGHDKMYWYQQDPGMELHLIHYSYGVNSTEKGDLSSESTVSRIRTEHFPLTLESARPSHTSQYLCASRGTGHKSETQYFGPGTRLLVL.